The 10 T cell receptor beta chains given below trace back to one sample, sequenced in a study of blood T cell repertoires in COVID-19. Here immunoSEQ multiplex PCR was the method, and the copy in TCRdb shows in-frame clones only, minus some. Of about 78,000 clones in the sample, roughly 86% were seen once. The sequenced material came from peripheral blood. The receptors were gathered from a man aged 45-65 years with active or convalescent COVID-19.

This clone occurred a few times. The chain joins TRBV7-9 to TRBJ1-5; tentatively, D is TRBD1 (5 bases). Germline loops: CDR1 SEHNR, CDR2 FQNEAQ (reference sequence). The V and J ends lost 4 bases and 7 bases respectively, with 17 bases between them. This CDR3 is built from 15 residues. The CDR3 here is CASSSDGGNGQPQHF. The CDR3 nucleotides read TGTGCCAGCAGCTCGGACGGGGGGAACGGGCAGCCCCAGCATTTT. Combining the CDR3 with reference TRBV7-9 and TRBJ1-5 gives the whole variable domain DTGVSQNPRHKITKRGQNVTFRCDPISEHNRLYWYRQTLGQGPEFLTYFQNEAQLEKSRLLSDRFSAERPKGSFSTLEIQRTEQGDSAMYLCASSSDGGNGQPQHFGDGTRLSIL.

V usage is TRBV6-5 and J usage is TRBJ1-3, with 8 bases lining up with TRBD1. The length of the CDR3 is 15 residues. V lost 0 bases and J lost 9; bases outside the gene matches: 7. The germline V gene encodes CDR1 MNHEY and CDR2 SVGAGI. The CDR3 bases are TGTGCCAGCAGTTACTCTGAGACAGGGGACTTCACCATATATTTT. It specifies CASSYSETGDFTIYF.

This clone was seen once. This chain connects TRBV4-1 to TRBJ1-1; TRBD1 aligns across 8 bases. Germline assignment: CDR1 MGHRA and CDR2 YSYEKL. The CDR3 extends over 15 amino acids. V was clipped by 1 base and J by 5 bases; unmatched bases: 6. The CDR3 nucleotides are TGCGCCAGCAGCCAAGGACAGGGGCCGAGGACTGAAGCTTTCTTT. Its protein product is CASSQGQGPRTEAFF.

V is TRBV28 and J is TRBJ1-4; 8 bases map to TRBD1. The CDR3 loop spans 15 amino acids. Germline-derived CDR1 and CDR2 are MDHEN and SYDVKM. The junction had 11 bases not matched to a gene; V was cut back by 6 bases and J by 8 bases. CDR3 in amino acids: CASRRPTGGREKLFF. Here the CDR3 DNA reads TGTGCCAGCAGGCGCCCCACAGGGGGTAGAGAAAAACTGTTTTTT.

The CDR3 nucleotides are TGTGCCAGCAACCGGAACGAGGGCAATGAGCAGTTCTTC. Translated: CASNRNEGNEQFF. The chain couples TRBV2 to TRBJ2-1; D might be TRBD2 (5 bases). Germline values: CDR1 SNHLY, CDR2 FYNNEI. Trimming cost V 7 bases and J 6 bases, with 13 bases left between them. The CDR3 runs 13 residues.

This chain joins TRBV2 and TRBJ1-3, with unresolved D. Germline values: CDR1 SNHLY, CDR2 FYNNEI. V lost 0 bases and J 3 bases, leaving 6 bases between the germline ends. The CDR3 runs to 14 residues. CDR3 loop: CASSEALSGNTIYF. The CDR3 DNA sequence: TGTGCCAGCAGTGAAGCTCTCAGTGGAAACACCATATATTTT.

The V and J genes are TRBV21-1 and TRBJ1-4; the table's D call, TRBD1, was not checked against the DNA. TRBV21-1 is noted as a pseudogene. The CDR3 has 14 residues. CDR3 sequence reads: CASSAGSGGEKLFF. CDR3 sequence (DNA): TGTGCCAGCAGCGCCGGGTCAGGGGGTGAAAAACTGTTTTTT.

The rearrangement joins TRBV4-2 to TRBJ1-4; TRBD1 aligns across 8 bases. Germline lookup yields CDR1 LGHNA and CDR2 YNFKEQ. This CDR3 has 15 amino acids. V trimming: 0 bases; J trimming: 5 bases; junction bases outside the gene matches: 2. CDR3 DNA sequence: TGTGCCAGCAGCCAAGATCCAGGGGGCAATGAAAAACTGTTTTTT. This encodes CASSQDPGGNEKLFF.

For the CDR3, the DNA is TGTGCCAGCACCCGGACAGACGGGGAAAAACTGTTTTTT. This gives the protein CASTRTDGEKLFF. The J gene is TRBJ1-4, the V gene TRBV19, with D perhaps TRBD1 (6 bases). Between the trimmed V and J ends, which lost 9 bases and 8 bases, there was a span of 16 bases. The CDR3 has 13 residues. CDR1 LNHDA and CDR2 SQIVND come from the germline V gene (reference sequence).

The chain carries TRBV4-2 and TRBJ2-2, with 8 bases lining up with TRBD1. Germline-derived CDR1 and CDR2 are LGHNA and YNFKEQ. Trimming at V came to 4 bases and at J to 7 bases, leaving 8 bases not matched to a gene. The CDR3 totals 15 residues. The CDR3 spells CASSRAGQDGGELFF. In nucleotides, the CDR3 is TGTGCCAGCAGCCGGGCGGGACAGGATGGCGGGGAGCTGTTTTTT.